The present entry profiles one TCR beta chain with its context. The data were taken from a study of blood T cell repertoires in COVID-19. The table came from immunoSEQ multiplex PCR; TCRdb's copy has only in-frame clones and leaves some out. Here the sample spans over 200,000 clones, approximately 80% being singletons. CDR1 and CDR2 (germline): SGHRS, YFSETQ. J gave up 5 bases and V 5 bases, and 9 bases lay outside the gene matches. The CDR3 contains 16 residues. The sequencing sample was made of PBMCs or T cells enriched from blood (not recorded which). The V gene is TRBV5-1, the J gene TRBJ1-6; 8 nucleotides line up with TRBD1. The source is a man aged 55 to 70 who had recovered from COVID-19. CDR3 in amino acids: CASRISTGGNNSPLHF. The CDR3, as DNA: TGCGCCAGCAGAATTAGTACAGGGGGAAATAATTCACCCCTCCACTTT. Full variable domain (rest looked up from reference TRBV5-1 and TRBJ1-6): KAGVTQTPRYLIKTRGQQVTLSCSPISGHRSVSWYQQTPGQGLQFLFEYFSETQRNKGNFPGRFSGRQFSNSRSEMNVSTLELGDSALYLCASRISTGGNNSPLHFGNGTRLTVT.